The TCR beta chain described here comes from a study of identical twins. Losses at the gene ends were 0 bases for V and 6 bases for J; bases not matched to a gene: 9. CDR3 size: 16 residues. Germline CDR1 is MNHEY and CDR2 is SVGEGT. Only a few counts were recorded for this clonotype. As yet, its antigen is unknown. Study results and caveats: The authors drew conclusions from cross-sectional statistical analysis rather than following the same donors.

Each CDR3 protein gets one entry after TCRdb re-called the 5' RACE reads with MiXCR. Of hundreds of thousands of distinct CDR3 sequences detected, 24% appear once; the ten largest clones hold 2.9%. These data also formed part of another study, on T cells expressing NK-cell markers.

The sequence came from a woman between 18 and 29 years old in good health. V and J are TRBV6-2 or TRBV6-3 and TRBJ2-3; 7 positions match TRBD2. Sequencing used CD4+ T cells sorted from blood. Here the CDR3 DNA reads TGTGCCAGCAGTTACTCGAGGACTAGGAATGAGGATACGCAGTATTTT. Its protein product is CASSYSRTRNEDTQYF.